The rows below give T cell receptor beta chains drawn from one sample of a study of cytomegalovirus exposure and HLA in healthy donors. The assay was immunoSEQ multiplex PCR, and TCRdb's table has in-frame clones only and misses some. The sample lists about 190,000 clones, 83% occurring once. Sequencing input: PBMCs. The receptors were gathered from a man between 35 and 55 years old in good health and CMV-seropositive. Both conserved end residues are part of each CDR3. Each record gives: V gene, D gene, J gene, CDR3 protein. A D gene is named only where the DNA matches it firmly.

V: TRBV7-2
D: TRBD2
J: TRBJ2-1
CDR3: CASSLAGREVF

V: TRBV6-1
D: NA
J: TRBJ1-1
CDR3: CASWDLRAKNTEAFF

V: TRBV5-1
D: NA
J: TRBJ2-7
CDR3: CASSPTSSDEQYF

V: TRBV6-1
D: TRBD1
J: TRBJ2-3
CDR3: CASSGGTGPSTDTQYF

V: TRBV19
D: TRBD2
J: TRBJ2-3
CDR3: CASSTSSGMTDTQYF

V: TRBV29-1
D: NA
J: TRBJ1-4
CDR3: CSVEDLPGNEKLFF

V: TRBV7-2
D: NA
J: TRBJ2-5
CDR3: CASSFMETQYF

V: TRBV25-1
D: TRBD1
J: TRBJ1-4
CDR3: CASSDPGTGLEKLFF

V: TRBV18
D: NA
J: TRBJ2-6
CDR3: CASSEQQNSGANVLTF

V: TRBV6-5
D: NA
J: TRBJ1-1
CDR3: CASSYSMGAYLPEAFF

V: TRBV2
D: TRBD1
J: TRBJ1-1
CDR3: CASSEGQGITEAFF

V: TRBV6-1
D: TRBD1
J: TRBJ1-4
CDR3: CASRNPGQGEKLFF

V: TRBV11-2
D: NA
J: TRBJ1-4
CDR3: CASSFSTGGEKLFF

V: TRBV15
D: NA
J: TRBJ2-3
CDR3: CATSRGTGRVTDTQYF

V: TRBV27
D: TRBD2
J: TRBJ2-6
CDR3: CASSPLGLAGGVGANVLTF

V: TRBV7-9
D: NA
J: TRBJ2-5
CDR3: CASSFRPRDSSQETQYF

V: TRBV28
D: TRBD2
J: TRBJ2-7
CDR3: CASSAHTSGRLLYEQYF

V: TRBV10-2
D: NA
J: TRBJ2-1
CDR3: CASSLAGNEQFF

V: TRBV7-8
D: NA
J: TRBJ2-1
CDR3: CASSLARVLISYNEQFF

V: TRBV2
D: TRBD2
J: TRBJ2-5
CDR3: CASRGSSGLEAQYF

V: TRBV5-1
D: NA
J: TRBJ2-5
CDR3: CASSMTGSQETQYF

V: TRBV30
D: NA
J: TRBJ1-5
CDR3: CAWSEGRGNQPQHF

V: TRBV28
D: NA
J: TRBJ1-5
CDR3: CASSRLSNQPQHF

V: TRBV18
D: TRBD2
J: TRBJ2-3
CDR3: CASSRAGTSSEDTQYF

V: TRBV29-1
D: NA
J: TRBJ1-1
CDR3: CSVEVSEAFF

V: TRBV28
D: NA
J: TRBJ1-5
CDR3: CASSLFRDTQPQHF

V: TRBV27
D: NA
J: TRBJ1-2
CDR3: CASSRGDYGYTF

V: TRBV7-6
D: NA
J: TRBJ1-2
CDR3: CASSLGAGNYGYTF

V: TRBV7-8
D: TRBD2
J: TRBJ2-5
CDR3: CASSLGGLAGASIGETQYF

V: TRBV11-3
D: NA
J: TRBJ1-1
CDR3: CASSPTEAFF

V: TRBV7-7
D: NA
J: TRBJ2-1
CDR3: CASSLETSYNEQFF

V: TRBV5-1
D: TRBD2
J: TRBJ2-1
CDR3: CASSLASSGSSYNEQFF

V: TRBV6-1
D: NA
J: TRBJ1-5
CDR3: CASSERLTAYNQPQHF

V: TRBV6-5
D: NA
J: TRBJ2-1
CDR3: CASSYSGTQFF

V: TRBV7-9
D: NA
J: TRBJ2-1
CDR3: CSSSYRREWAYNEQFF

V: TRBV5-1
D: TRBD1
J: TRBJ1-1
CDR3: CASMTGGGTEAFF

V: TRBV6-5
D: TRBD1
J: TRBJ2-7
CDR3: CASSSPGQGAYEQYF

V: TRBV9
D: TRBD1
J: TRBJ1-2
CDR3: CASSDPVGQGDYGYTF

V: TRBV25-1
D: TRBD1
J: TRBJ1-2
CDR3: CASSGGDSPFYGYTF

V: TRBV6-5
D: NA
J: TRBJ2-7
CDR3: CASSVGGSYEQYF

V: TRBV27
D: NA
J: TRBJ2-2
CDR3: CASSRYGESGELFF

V: TRBV4-2
D: NA
J: TRBJ2-7
CDR3: CASSQPPWASYSF